This TCR beta chain was profiled in a study of regulatory T cells in long-lasting Graves disease. The time point here: persistent/refractory GD, antithyroid drugs over 5 years with positive TRAb. From RNA extracted from PBMCs, the TCR library was made. CDR3 regions were amplified by Arm-PCR using iRepertoire HTBI primers to build TCR beta libraries. One entry per CDR3 protein results from TCRdb running MiXCR on the multiplex PCR reads. The table records roughly 400,000 distinct CDR3 sequences, around 21% of them present only once. V lost 0 bases and J 3 bases, leaving 8 bases between the germline ends. CDR1 is MGHRA and CDR2 is YSYEKL in the germline V gene. The CDR3 spans 14 residues.

The rearrangement links TRBV4-1 to TRBJ2-5; D uncertain. This sequence was found in a female donor with Graves disease. Sequencing was performed on peripheral blood mononuclear cells (PBMCs), taken when the disease was refractory, from a patient treated with antithyroid drugs. The CDR3 coding sequence is TGCGCCAGCAGCCAAGAGGGTATCGAAGAGACCCAGTACTTC. Translated, it gives CASSQEGIEETQYF.